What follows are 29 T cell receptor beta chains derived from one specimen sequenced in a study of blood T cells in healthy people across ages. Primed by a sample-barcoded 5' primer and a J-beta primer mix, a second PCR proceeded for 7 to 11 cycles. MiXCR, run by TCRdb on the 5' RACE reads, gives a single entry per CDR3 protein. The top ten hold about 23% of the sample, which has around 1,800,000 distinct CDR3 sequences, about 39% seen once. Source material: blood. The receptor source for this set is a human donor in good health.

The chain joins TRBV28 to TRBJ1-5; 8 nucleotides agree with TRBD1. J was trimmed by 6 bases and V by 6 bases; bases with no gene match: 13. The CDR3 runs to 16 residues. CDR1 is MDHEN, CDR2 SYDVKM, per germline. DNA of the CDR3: TGTGCCAGCAGCATACTTGCAGGGGGCGCGGGTCAGCCCCAGCATTTT. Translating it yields CASSILAGGAGQPQHF.

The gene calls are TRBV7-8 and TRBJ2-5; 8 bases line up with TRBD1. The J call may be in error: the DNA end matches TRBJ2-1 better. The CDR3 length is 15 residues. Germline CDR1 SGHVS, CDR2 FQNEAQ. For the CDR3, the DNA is TGTGCCAGCAGCCCCTCCGGGACAGGTCAAGAGACCCAGTTCTTC. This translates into CASSPSGTGQETQFF.

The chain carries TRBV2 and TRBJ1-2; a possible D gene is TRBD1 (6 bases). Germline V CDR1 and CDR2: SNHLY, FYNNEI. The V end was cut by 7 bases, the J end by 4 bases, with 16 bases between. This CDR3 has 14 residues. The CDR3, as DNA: TGTGCCAGCAACACAGGGTTTGGGCCCTATGGCTACACCTTC. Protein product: CASNTGFGPYGYTF.

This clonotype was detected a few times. CDR3 sequence: CAISAGQSDTEAFF. As DNA, the CDR3 is TGTGCCATCAGTGCAGGACAATCGGACACTGAAGCTTTCTTT. The chain has TRBV10-3 and TRBJ1-1, with D possibly being TRBD1 (5 bases). V lost 4 bases and J lost 3, with 12 bases in between. The CDR3 runs to 14 residues. Germline V CDR1 and CDR2: ENHRY, SYGVKD.

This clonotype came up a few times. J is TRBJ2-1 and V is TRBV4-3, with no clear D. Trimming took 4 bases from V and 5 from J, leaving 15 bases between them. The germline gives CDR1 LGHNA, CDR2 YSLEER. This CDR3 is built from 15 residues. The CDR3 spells CASSRLTSRDNEQFF. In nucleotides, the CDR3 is TGCGCCAGCAGCCGACTCACATCACGGGACAATGAGCAGTTCTTC.

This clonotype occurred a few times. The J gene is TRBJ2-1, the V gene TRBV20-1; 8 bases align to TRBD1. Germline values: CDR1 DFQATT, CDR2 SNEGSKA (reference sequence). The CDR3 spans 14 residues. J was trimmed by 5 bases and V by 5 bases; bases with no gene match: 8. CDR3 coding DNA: TGCAGTGCTTGGACAGGGCTTTTCCACAATGAGCAGTTCTTC. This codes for CSAWTGLFHNEQFF.

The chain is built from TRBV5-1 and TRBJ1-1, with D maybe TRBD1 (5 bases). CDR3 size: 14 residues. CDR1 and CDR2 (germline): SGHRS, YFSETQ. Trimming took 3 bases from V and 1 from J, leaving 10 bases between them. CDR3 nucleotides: TGCGCCAGCAGCTCGTGGGGGGGGAACACTGAAGCTTTCTTT. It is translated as CASSSWGGNTEAFF.

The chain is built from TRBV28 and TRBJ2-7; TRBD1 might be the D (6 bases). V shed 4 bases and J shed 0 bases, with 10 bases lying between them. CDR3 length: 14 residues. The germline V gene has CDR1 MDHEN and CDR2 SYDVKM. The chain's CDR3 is CASSCRGHSYEQYF. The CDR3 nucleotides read TGTGCCAGCAGTTGCAGGGGACACTCCTACGAGCAGTACTTC.

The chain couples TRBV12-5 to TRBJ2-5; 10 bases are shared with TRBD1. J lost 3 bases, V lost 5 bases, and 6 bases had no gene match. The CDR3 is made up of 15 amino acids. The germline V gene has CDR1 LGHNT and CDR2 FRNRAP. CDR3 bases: TGTGCTAGTGGTACCGGGACAGGGGTTGAAGAGACCCAGTACTTC. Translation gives CASGTGTGVEETQYF.

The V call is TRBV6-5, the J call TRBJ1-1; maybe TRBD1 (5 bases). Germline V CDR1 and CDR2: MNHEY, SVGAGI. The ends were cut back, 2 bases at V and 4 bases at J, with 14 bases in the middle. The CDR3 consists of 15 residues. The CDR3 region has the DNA TGTGCCAGCAGTTACGACAGTTCCCAGGGCACTGAAGCTTTCTTT. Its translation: CASSYDSSQGTEAFF.

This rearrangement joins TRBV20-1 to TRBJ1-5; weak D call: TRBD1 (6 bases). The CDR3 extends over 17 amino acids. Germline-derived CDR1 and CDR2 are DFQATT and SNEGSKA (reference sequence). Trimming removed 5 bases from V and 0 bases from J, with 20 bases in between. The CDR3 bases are TGCAGTGCTCTAGACGGGACACGGCCCTATAGCAATCAGCCCCAGCATTTT. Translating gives CSALDGTRPYSNQPQHF.

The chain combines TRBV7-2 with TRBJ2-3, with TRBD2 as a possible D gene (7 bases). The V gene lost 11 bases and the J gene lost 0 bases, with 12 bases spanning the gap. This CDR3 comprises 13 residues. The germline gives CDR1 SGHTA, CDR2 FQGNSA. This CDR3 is CAGGAESTDTQYF. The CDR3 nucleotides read TGTGCCGGGGGGGCAGAGAGCACAGATACGCAGTATTTT. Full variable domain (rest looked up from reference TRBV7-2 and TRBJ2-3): GAGVSQSPSNKVTEKGKDVELRCDPISGHTALYWYRQSLGQGLEFLIYFQGNSAPDKSGLPSDRFSAERTGGSVSTLTIQRTQQEDSAVYLCAGGAESTDTQYFGPGTRLTVL.

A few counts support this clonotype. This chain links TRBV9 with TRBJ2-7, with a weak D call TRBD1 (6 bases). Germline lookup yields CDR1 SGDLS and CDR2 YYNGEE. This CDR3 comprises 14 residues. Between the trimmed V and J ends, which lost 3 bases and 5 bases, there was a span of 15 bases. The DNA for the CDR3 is TGTGCCAGCAGCGGGGGACAATCCCTAGACGAGCAGTACTTC. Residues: CASSGGQSLDEQYF.

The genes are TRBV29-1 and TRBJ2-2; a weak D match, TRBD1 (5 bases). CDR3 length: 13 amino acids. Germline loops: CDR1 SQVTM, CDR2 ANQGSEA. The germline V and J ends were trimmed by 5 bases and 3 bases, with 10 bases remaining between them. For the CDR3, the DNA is TGCAGCGTTATGACAGTTTACACCGGGGAGCTGTTTTTT. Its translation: CSVMTVYTGELFF.

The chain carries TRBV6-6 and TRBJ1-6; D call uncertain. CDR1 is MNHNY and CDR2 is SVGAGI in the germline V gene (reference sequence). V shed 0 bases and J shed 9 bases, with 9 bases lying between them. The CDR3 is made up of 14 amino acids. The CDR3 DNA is TGTGCCAGCAGTTACTCGGGGTTCGCTTCACCCCTCCACTTT. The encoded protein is CASSYSGFASPLHF.

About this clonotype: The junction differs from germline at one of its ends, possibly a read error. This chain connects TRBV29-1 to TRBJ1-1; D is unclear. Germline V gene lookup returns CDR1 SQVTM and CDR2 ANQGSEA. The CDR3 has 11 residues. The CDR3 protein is CSVGGLTETFF. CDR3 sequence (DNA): TGCAGCGTTGGAGGTCTCACTGAAACTTTCTTT.

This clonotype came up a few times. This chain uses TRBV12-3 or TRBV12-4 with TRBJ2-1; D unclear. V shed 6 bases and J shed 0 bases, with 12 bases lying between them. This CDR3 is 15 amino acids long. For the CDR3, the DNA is TGTGCCAGCAGCCGACACACCTCCTCCTACAATGAGCAGTTCTTC. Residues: CASSRHTSSYNEQFF.

CDR3 region: CATSRPGTIDDYGYTF. In DNA, the CDR3 is TGTGCCACCAGCAGACCGGGGACAATTGACGACTATGGCTACACCTTC. The V call is TRBV15, the J call TRBJ1-2, with D perhaps TRBD1 (6 bases). The germline CDR1 and CDR2 sequences are LNHNV and YYDKDF (reference sequence). This CDR3 has 16 amino acids. V lost 2 bases and J 3 bases, leaving 16 bases between the germline ends.

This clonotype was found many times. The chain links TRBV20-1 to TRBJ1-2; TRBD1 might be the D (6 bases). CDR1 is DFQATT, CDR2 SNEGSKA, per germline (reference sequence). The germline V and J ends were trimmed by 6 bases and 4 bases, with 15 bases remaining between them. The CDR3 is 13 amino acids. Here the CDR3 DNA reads TGCAGTGCCCCTCAGGGGCGAGGCTATGGCTACACCTTC. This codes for CSAPQGRGYGYTF.

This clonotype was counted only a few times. In DNA, the CDR3 is TGTGCCAGCAGCCAAGAAAGAGGGTTCAACGAGCAGTACTTC. Protein sequence: CASSQERGFNEQYF. V gene TRBV4-2 combines with J gene TRBJ2-7, with a possible D match to TRBD2 (5 bases). The CDR3 sequence is 14 residues long. Germline-derived CDR1 and CDR2 are LGHNA and YNFKEQ. Trimming removed 0 bases from V and 5 bases from J, with 11 bases in between.

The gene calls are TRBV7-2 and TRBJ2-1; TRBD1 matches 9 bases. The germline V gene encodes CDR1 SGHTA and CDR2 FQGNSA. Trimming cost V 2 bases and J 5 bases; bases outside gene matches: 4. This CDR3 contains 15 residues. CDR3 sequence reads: CASSLWDRVDNEQFF. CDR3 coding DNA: TGTGCCAGCAGCTTATGGGACAGGGTTGACAATGAGCAGTTCTTC.

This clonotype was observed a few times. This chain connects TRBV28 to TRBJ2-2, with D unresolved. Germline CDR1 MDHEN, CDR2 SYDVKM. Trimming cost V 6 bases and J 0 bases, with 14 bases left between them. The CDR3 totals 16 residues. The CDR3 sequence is CASSTFFGPNTGELFF. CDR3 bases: TGTGCCAGCAGCACTTTCTTTGGGCCGAACACCGGGGAGCTGTTTTTT.

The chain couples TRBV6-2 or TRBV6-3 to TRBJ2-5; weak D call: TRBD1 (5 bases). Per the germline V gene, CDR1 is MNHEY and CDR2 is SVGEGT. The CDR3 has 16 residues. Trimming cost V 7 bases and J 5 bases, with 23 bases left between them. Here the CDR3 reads CASKTQAGWFAETQYF. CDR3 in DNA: TGTGCCAGCAAGACGCAGGCAGGGTGGTTCGCGGAGACCCAGTACTTC.

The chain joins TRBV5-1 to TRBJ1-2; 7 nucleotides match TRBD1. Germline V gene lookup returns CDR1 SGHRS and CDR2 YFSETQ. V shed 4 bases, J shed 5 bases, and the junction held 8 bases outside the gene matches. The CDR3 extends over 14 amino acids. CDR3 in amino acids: CASSKAGTAYGYTF. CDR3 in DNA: TGCGCCAGCAGCAAAGCCGGGACAGCATATGGCTACACCTTC.

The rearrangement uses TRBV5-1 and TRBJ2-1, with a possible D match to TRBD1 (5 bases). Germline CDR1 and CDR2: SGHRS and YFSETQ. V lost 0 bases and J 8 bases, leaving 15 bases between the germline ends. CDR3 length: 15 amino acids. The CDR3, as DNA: TGCGCCAGCAGCTTGGCCCAGGGCGAGAACTATGAGCAGTTCTTC. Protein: CASSLAQGENYEQFF.

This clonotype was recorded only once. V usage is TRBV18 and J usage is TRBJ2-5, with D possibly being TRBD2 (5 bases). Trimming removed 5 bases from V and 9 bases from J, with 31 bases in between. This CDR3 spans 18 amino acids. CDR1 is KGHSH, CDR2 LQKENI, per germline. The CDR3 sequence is CASSDPTPTGIVRGAQYF. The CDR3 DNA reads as TGTGCCAGCTCAGATCCTACTCCAACTGGGATAGTCCGGGGAGCCCAGTACTTC.

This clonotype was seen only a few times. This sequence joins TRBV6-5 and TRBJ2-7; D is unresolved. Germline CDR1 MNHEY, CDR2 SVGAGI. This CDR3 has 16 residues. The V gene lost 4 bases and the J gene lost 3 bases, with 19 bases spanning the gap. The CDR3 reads CASSSAPPGYYYEQYF. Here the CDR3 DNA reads TGTGCCAGCAGTTCCGCCCCCCCCGGGTACTACTACGAGCAGTACTTC.

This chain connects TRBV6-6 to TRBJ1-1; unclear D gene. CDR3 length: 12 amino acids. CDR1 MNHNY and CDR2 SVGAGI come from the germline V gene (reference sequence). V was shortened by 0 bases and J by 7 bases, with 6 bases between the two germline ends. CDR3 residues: CASSYSIVEAFF. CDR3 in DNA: TGTGCCAGCAGTTACTCAATTGTTGAAGCTTTCTTT.

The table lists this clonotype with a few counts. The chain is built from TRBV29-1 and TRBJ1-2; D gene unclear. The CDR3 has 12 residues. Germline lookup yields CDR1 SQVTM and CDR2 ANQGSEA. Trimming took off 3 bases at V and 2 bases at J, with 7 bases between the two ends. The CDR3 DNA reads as TGCAGCGTTGAGAGTCAGAACTATGGCTACACCTTC. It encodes CSVESQNYGYTF.